Below are 6 T cell receptor beta chains sequenced from a single sample in a study of OX40 agonist ivuxolimab in advanced cancers. The table came from immunoSEQ multiplex PCR; TCRdb's copy has only in-frame clones and leaves some out. In the table there are 60,000 to 80,000 clones, roughly 88% of which are singletons. The source material was CD4+ or CD8+ T cells sorted from blood, sampled in a trial of the OX40 agonist ivuxolimab. These receptors were taken from an adult with an advanced solid tumor such as melanoma, head and neck, liver or kidney cancer.

This chain connects TRBV27 to TRBJ2-7, with D possibly TRBD2 on 5 matching bases. This CDR3 has 12 residues. CDR1 is MNHEY and CDR2 is SMNVEV in the germline V gene (reference sequence). Trimming left V 4 bases short and J 6 bases short, with 10 bases between. This CDR3 is CASSSGLGEQYF. For the CDR3, the DNA is TGTGCCAGCAGTTCCGGACTCGGCGAGCAGTACTTC.

The DNA of the CDR3 is TGCGCCAGCAGCGTGGGACTACATGAAAAACTGTTTTTT. It yields the protein CASSVGLHEKLFF. V gene TRBV5-1 combines with J gene TRBJ1-4; a possible D gene is TRBD1 (5 bases). The CDR3 runs 13 residues. Trimming removed 4 bases at V and 6 bases at J, with 10 bases between. The V gene's germline CDR1 is SGHRS and CDR2 YFSETQ.

This clone was observed a single time. This chain uses TRBV6-6 with TRBJ1-6; a weak D match, TRBD1 (6 bases). Germline loops: CDR1 MNHNY, CDR2 SVGAGI (reference sequence). Between the trimmed V and J ends, which lost 6 bases and 5 bases, there was a span of 8 bases. The CDR3 totals 13 residues. The DNA of the CDR3 is TGTGCCAGCAGCGACAGGAATAATTCACCCCTCCACTTT. Its protein is CASSDRNNSPLHF.

This chain connects TRBV5-4 to TRBJ2-7; the D gene is possibly TRBD1 (6 bases). The V end was cut by 4 bases, the J end by 1 base, with 12 bases between. The CDR3 length is 14 residues. Germline V lookup: CDR1 SGHNT, CDR2 YYREEE (reference sequence). DNA for the CDR3: TGTGCCAGCAGCCACCGCAGGGGTTCCTACGAGCAGTACTTC. Its protein product is CASSHRRGSYEQYF.

The chain is built from TRBV7-2 and TRBJ2-6; either TRBD1 or TRBD2 may supply D (6 bases each). Germline V gives CDR1 SGHTA, CDR2 FQGNSA. CDR3 length: 17 residues. With 4 bases removed from V and 2 bases from J, the gap between germline ends came to 15 bases. The CDR3 is CASSSPRGATGANVLTF. The CDR3 DNA reads as TGTGCCAGCAGCTCCCCTAGGGGGGCAACTGGGGCCAACGTCCTGACTTTC. Full variable domain (outside the CDR3, taken from reference TRBV7-2 and TRBJ2-6): GAGVSQSPSNKVTEKGKDVELRCDPISGHTALYWYRQSLGQGLEFLIYFQGNSAPDKSGLPSDRFSAERTGGSVSTLTIQRTQQEDSAVYLCASSSPRGATGANVLTFGAGSRLTVL.

The chain recombines TRBV6-5 with TRBJ1-1; 7 bases line up with TRBD1. The CDR3 sequence is 15 residues long. V gave up 0 bases and J gave up 0 bases; unmatched junction bases: 1. CDR1 MNHEY and CDR2 SVGAGI come from the germline V gene. CDR3: CASSYSGQMNTEAFF. The CDR3 DNA reads TGTGCCAGCAGTTACTCGGGACAGATGAACACTGAAGCTTTCTTT.